Presented here are 12 T cell receptor beta chains from one specimen sequenced in a study of blood T cell repertoires in COVID-19. This table comes from immunoSEQ multiplex PCR, and its TCRdb copy is limited to in-frame clones, with some not included. The repertoire holds some 220,000 clones, 82% seen once, with 5.2% in the top ten. Input material: peripheral blood. The receptors were sampled from a woman between 70 and 85 years old with COVID-19, enrolled during active disease.

The genes are TRBV27 and TRBJ1-1; TRBD1 agrees at 8 bases. The ends lost 5 bases at V and 0 bases at J; junction bases unmatched: 5. The CDR3 is made up of 15 amino acids. Looked up from germline, CDR1 is MNHEY and CDR2 is SMNVEV (reference sequence). The chain's CDR3 is CASSGTGVLNTEAFF. The CDR3 DNA sequence: TGTGCCAGCAGTGGGACAGGCGTGTTGAACACTGAAGCTTTCTTT.

This clone occurred a few times. This chain uses TRBV5-1 with TRBJ1-2; possible D gene TRBD1, 5 bases. Trimming cost V 3 bases and J 6 bases, with 15 bases left between them. This CDR3 is built from 14 residues. From germline, CDR1 is SGHRS and CDR2 YFSETQ. The CDR3 loop reads CASSSGTNLNGYTF. In DNA, the CDR3 is TGCGCCAGCAGCTCCGGGACTAACTTAAATGGCTACACCTTC.

V and J are TRBV11-3 and TRBJ2-5; 7 bases are a match to TRBD2. V was pared by 4 bases and J by 5 bases, with 13 bases of the junction left unmatched. From germline, CDR1 is SGHNT and CDR2 YENEEA. This CDR3 region has 16 residues. This chain's CDR3 is CASSSEGGRAGETQYF. Here the CDR3 DNA reads TGTGCCAGCAGCTCTGAAGGTGGGAGGGCCGGTGAGACCCAGTACTTC.

The chain joins TRBV4-1 to TRBJ1-3, with TRBD1 identical over 12 bases. Germline lookup yields CDR1 MGHRA and CDR2 YSYEKL. V gave up 2 bases and J gave up 1 base; unmatched junction bases: 6. This CDR3 comprises 18 residues. This chain's CDR3 is CASSQPPGQGASGNTIYF. The CDR3 bases are TGCGCCAGCAGCCAACCGCCGGGACAGGGGGCTTCTGGAAACACCATATATTTT.

As DNA, the CDR3 is TGTGCCAGCAGCCGCCTTTCTGGACGGGAGGATTCCTACGAGCAGTACTTC. Translated: CASSRLSGREDSYEQYF. The chain combines TRBV3-1 (or the pseudogene TRBV3-2) with TRBJ2-7; 7 nucleotides match TRBD2. Germline V gives CDR1 LGHDT, CDR2 YNNKEL (reference sequence). This CDR3 is 17 amino acids long. V lost 4 bases to trimming and J lost 1 base; unmatched junction nucleotides: 13.

The chain links TRBV29-1 to TRBJ1-2, with 7 bases matching TRBD1. Trimming removed 2 bases from V and 7 bases from J; junction bases left unmatched: 4. The CDR3 totals 12 residues. Germline V gene lookup returns CDR1 SQVTM and CDR2 ANQGSEA. The CDR3 spells CSVEMEGAGYTF. The CDR3 DNA reads as TGCAGCGTTGAAATGGAGGGGGCTGGCTACACCTTC. Full variable domain (missing parts from reference TRBV29-1 and TRBJ1-2): SAVISQKPSRDICQRGTSLTIQCQVDSQVTMMFWYRQQPGQSLTLIATANQGSEATYESGFVIDKFPISRPNLTFSTLTVSNMSPEDSSIYLCSVEMEGAGYTFGSGTRLTVV.

The rearrangement links TRBV19 to TRBJ1-3, with no clear D. The germline V gene has CDR1 LNHDA and CDR2 SQIVND (reference sequence). Trimming removed 8 bases at V and 0 bases at J, with 11 bases between. The length of the CDR3 is 14 residues. CDR3 nucleotides: TGTGCCAGTCAGCGGGCCGACTCTGGAAACACCATATATTTT. It translates to CASQRADSGNTIYF.

The rearrangement joins TRBV6-5 to TRBJ1-4, with TRBD1 as a possible D gene (6 bases). V lost 7 bases to trimming and J lost 10 bases, with 16 bases between them. This CDR3 region has 13 residues. Germline CDR1 and CDR2: MNHEY and SVGAGI. The CDR3 sequence: CASTGAGAGKLFF. The CDR3 DNA reads TGTGCCAGCACTGGGGCAGGGGCAGGAAAACTGTTTTTT.

This clone was counted between two and nine times. The genes are TRBV15 and TRBJ1-5, with 12 bases identical to TRBD1. Trimming cost V 1 base and J 3 bases; bases outside gene matches: 4. This CDR3 has 17 amino acids. Germline V gives CDR1 LNHNV, CDR2 YYDKDF (reference sequence). The CDR3, as DNA: TGTGCCACCAGCAGAGGGGGGACAGGGGGCGTCAATCAGCCCCAGCATTTT. As protein: CATSRGGTGGVNQPQHF. The full variable domain, completed using reference TRBV15 and TRBJ1-5, is DAMVIQNPRYQVTQFGKPVTLSCSQTLNHNVMYWYQQKSSQAPKLLFHYYDKDFNNEADTPDNFQSRRPNTSFCFLDIRSPGLGDTAMYLCATSRGGTGGVNQPQHFGDGTRLSIL.

The V and J genes are TRBV2 and TRBJ2-7, with a tentative D call TRBD1 (6 bases). Per the germline V gene, CDR1 is SNHLY and CDR2 is FYNNEI. The V end lost 5 bases, the J end lost 4 bases, and 15 bases lay between the germline ends. The CDR3 loop spans 14 amino acids. CDR3 loop: CASSLGRGQYEQYF. The CDR3 nucleotides are TGTGCCAGCAGTCTTGGCAGGGGTCAATACGAGCAGTACTTC. Together with reference TRBV2 and TRBJ2-7, the CDR3 gives the full variable domain: EPEVTQTPSHQVTQMGQEVILRCVPISNHLYFYWYRQILGQKVEFLVSFYNNEISEKSEIFDDQFSVERPDGSNFTLKIRSTKLEDSAMYFCASSLGRGQYEQYFGPGTRLTVT.

V is TRBV27 and J is TRBJ1-1; D gene unclear. The germline gives CDR1 MNHEY, CDR2 SMNVEV (reference sequence). The CDR3 sequence is 12 residues long. Trimming shortened V by 4 bases and J by 10 bases, and 13 bases separated the two germline ends. CDR3 sequence reads: CASSSLLSGAFF. The DNA for the CDR3 is TGTGCCAGCAGTTCGCTCTTATCGGGAGCTTTCTTT.

This sequence joins TRBV5-1 and TRBJ2-7; 7 bases are shared with TRBD2. CDR3 length equals 15 residues. V was pared by 1 base and J by 5 bases, with 9 bases of the junction left unmatched. Germline CDR1 reads SGHRS; CDR2 reads YFSETQ. The CDR3 coding sequence is TGCGCCAGCAGCTTGTATGGTTGGCGGGAGAACGAGCAGTACTTC. It translates to CASSLYGWRENEQYF. The variable domain in full, completed from reference TRBV5-1 and TRBJ2-7, reads KAGVTQTPRYLIKTRGQQVTLSCSPISGHRSVSWYQQTPGQGLQFLFEYFSETQRNKGNFPGRFSGRQFSNSRSEMNVSTLELGDSALYLCASSLYGWRENEQYFGPGTRLTVT.